A selection of T cell receptor beta chains follows, all from one sample in a study of T cells in Graves' hyperthyroidism and ophthalmopathy. Using its own MiXCR run on the multiplex PCR reads, TCRdb lists one record per CDR3 protein. The table lists about 590,000 distinct CDR3 sequences, approximately 14% of them singletons, with 6.5% to 9% in the top ten. Sample: blood. The origin of the receptors is a woman between 18 and 30 years old with Graves' ophthalmopathy. CDR3s include the opening cysteine and the closing phenylalanine or tryptophan. D genes are given only for firm matches. Some rows mark clone size as missing; the rest say once, few, many or name a class of expanded clone.

V: TRBV3-1; D: TRBD1; size: many; J: TRBJ1-5; CDR3: CASSQDYASGTGYQPQHF; DNA: TGTGCCAGCAGCCAAGACTACGCCTCCGGGACAGGATATCAGCCCCAGCATTTT
V: TRBV2; D: .; size: .; J: TRBJ2-3; CDR3: CASRPTGTWTDTQYF; DNA: TGTGCCAGCAGGCCAACAGGGACTTGGACAGATACGCAGTATTTT
V: TRBV7-2; D: .; size: many; J: TRBJ2-1; CDR3: CASSPGLLKQFF; DNA: TGTGCCAGCAGCCCAGGACTCTTAAAGCAGTTCTTC
V: TRBV12-3/TRBV12-4; D: .; size: few; J: TRBJ2-7; CDR3: CASSYYRRWEQYF; DNA: TGTGCCAGCAGTTACTACAGGAGATGGGAGCAGTACTTC
V: TRBV7-9; D: TRBD1; size: many; J: TRBJ1-2; CDR3: CASSPAGQGAGGYTF; DNA: TGTGCCAGCAGCCCTGCGGGACAGGGGGCGGGAGGCTACACCTTC
V: TRBV19; D: TRBD2; size: many; J: TRBJ2-1; CDR3: CASSRGLAGAALSYNEQFF; DNA: TGTGCCAGTAGTCGGGGACTAGCGGGAGCCGCCCTCTCCTACAATGAGCAGTTCTTC
V: TRBV12-3/TRBV12-4; D: .; size: few; J: TRBJ1-2; CDR3: CASSLKGRGIYGYTF; DNA: TGTGCCAGCAGTTTAAAGGGCCGGGGAATCTATGGCTACACCTTC
V: TRBV7-9; D: .; size: few; J: TRBJ2-2; CDR3: CASSLMTNTGELFF; DNA: TGTGCCAGCAGCTTAATGACGAACACCGGGGAGCTATTTTTT
V: TRBV4-3; D: TRBD1; size: .; J: TRBJ1-3; CDR3: CASSQNQGARNTIYF; DNA: TGCGCCAGCAGCCAAAATCAGGGGGCCAGAAACACCATATATTTT
V: TRBV28; D: .; size: many; J: TRBJ2-3; CDR3: CASNLGLQTRTDTQYF; DNA: TGTGCCAGCAATCTCGGGCTTCAAACCCGCACAGATACGCAGTATTTT
V: TRBV4-1; D: .; size: .; J: TRBJ1-3; CDR3: CASSQDPVAASGNTIYF; DNA: TGCGCCAGCAGCCAAGACCCGGTGGCTGCCTCTGGAAACACCATATATTTT
V: TRBV28; D: TRBD2; size: many; J: TRBJ2-3; CDR3: CASSLWIRTSGSTDTQYF; DNA: TGTGCCAGCAGTTTATGGATTCGGACTAGCGGGAGCACAGATACGCAGTATTTT